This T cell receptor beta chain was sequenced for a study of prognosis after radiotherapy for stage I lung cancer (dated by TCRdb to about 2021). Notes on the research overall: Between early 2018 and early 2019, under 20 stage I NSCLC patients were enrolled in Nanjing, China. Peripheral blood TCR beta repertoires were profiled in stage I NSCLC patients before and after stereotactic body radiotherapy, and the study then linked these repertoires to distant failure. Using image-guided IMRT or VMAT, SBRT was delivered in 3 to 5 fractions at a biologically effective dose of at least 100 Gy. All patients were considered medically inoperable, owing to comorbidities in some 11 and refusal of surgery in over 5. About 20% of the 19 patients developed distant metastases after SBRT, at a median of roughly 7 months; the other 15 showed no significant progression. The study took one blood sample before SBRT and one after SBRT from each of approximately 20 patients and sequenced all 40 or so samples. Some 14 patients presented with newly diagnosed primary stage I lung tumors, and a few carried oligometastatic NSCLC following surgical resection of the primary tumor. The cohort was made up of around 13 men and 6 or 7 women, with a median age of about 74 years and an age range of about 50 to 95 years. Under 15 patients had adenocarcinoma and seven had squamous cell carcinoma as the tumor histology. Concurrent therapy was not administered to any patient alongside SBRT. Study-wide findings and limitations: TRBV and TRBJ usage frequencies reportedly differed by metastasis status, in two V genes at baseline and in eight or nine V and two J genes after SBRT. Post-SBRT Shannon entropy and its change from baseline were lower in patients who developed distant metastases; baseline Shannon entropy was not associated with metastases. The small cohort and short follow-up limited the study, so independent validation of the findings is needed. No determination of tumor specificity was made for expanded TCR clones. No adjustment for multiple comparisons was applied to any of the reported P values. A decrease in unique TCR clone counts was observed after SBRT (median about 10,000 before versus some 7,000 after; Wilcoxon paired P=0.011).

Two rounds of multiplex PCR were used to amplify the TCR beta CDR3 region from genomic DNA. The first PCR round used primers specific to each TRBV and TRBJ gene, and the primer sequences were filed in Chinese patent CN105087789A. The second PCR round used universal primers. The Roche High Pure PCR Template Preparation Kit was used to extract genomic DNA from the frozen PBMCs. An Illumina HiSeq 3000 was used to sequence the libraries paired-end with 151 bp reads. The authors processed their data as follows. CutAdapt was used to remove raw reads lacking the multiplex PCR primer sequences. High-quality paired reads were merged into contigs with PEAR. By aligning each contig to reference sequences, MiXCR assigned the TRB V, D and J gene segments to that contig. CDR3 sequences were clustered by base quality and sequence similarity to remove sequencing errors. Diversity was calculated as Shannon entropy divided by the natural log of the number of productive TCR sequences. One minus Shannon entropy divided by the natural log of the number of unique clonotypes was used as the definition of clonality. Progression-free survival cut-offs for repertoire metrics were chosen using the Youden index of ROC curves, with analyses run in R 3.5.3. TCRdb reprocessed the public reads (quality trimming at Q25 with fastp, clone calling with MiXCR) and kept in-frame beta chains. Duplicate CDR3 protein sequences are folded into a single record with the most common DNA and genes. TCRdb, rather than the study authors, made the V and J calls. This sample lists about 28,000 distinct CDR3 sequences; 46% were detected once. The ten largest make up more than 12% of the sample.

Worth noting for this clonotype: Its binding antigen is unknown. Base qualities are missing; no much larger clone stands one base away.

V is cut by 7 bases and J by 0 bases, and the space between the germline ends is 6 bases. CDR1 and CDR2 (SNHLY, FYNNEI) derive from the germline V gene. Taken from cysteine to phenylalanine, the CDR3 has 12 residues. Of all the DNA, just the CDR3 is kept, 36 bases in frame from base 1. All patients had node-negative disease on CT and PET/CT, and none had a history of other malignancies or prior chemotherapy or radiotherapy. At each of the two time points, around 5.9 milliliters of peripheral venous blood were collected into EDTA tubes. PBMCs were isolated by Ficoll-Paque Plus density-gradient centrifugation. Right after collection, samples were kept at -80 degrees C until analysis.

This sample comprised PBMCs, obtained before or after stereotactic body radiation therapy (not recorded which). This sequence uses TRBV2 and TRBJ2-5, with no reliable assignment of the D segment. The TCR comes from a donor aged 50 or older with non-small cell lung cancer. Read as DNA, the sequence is TGTGCCAGCAAGACGGACCAAGAGACCCAGTACTTC. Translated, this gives CASKTDQETQYF.